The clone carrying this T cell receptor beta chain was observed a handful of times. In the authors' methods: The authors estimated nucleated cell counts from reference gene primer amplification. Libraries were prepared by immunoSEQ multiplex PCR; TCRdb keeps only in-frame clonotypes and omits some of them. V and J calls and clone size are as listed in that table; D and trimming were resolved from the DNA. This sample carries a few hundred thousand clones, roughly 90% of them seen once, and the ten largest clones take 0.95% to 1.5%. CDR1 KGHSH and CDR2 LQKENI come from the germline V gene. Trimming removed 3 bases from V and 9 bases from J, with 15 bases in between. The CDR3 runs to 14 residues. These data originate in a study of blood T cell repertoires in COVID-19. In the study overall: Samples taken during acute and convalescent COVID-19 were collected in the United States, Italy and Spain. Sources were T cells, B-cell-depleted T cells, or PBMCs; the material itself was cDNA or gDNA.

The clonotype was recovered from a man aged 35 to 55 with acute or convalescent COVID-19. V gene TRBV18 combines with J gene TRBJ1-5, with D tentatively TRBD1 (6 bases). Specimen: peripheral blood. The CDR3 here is CASSPIGGERPQHF. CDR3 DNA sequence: TGTGCCAGCTCACCCATAGGGGGTGAGCGGCCCCAGCATTTT.